This T cell receptor beta chain was retrieved from a study of blood T cell repertoires in COVID-19. Looked up from germline, CDR1 is LGHDT and CDR2 is YNNKEL (reference sequence). V was clipped by 4 bases and J by 1 base; unmatched bases: 5. This CDR3 comprises 15 residues. TCRdb's table, derived via immunoSEQ multiplex PCR, lists solely in-frame clones and lacks some. The profile shows roughly 350,000 clones, about 87% of them singletons. The sequenced material came from peripheral blood. This TCR came from a woman between 50 and 59 years old with COVID-19, enrolled during active disease. The chain links TRBV3-1 (or the pseudogene TRBV3-2) to TRBJ1-1, with TRBD1 identical over 8 bases. CDR3 loop: CASSPPGGQNTEAFF. The CDR3 DNA sequence: TGTGCCAGCAGCCCACCAGGGGGCCAGAACACTGAAGCTTTCTTT.